This T cell receptor beta chain originates from a study of siplizumab effects on memory and regulatory T cells. Notes on the study in general: Most alloreactive clones went unmapped to unstimulated subsets; only a minor fraction mapped. Memory cells seemed less diverse than naive T cells, which seemed major alloresponse contributors. Proliferating siplizumab-culture Tregs lacked confirmation of suppressive function.

The CDR3 consists of 15 residues. The germline CDR1 and CDR2 sequences are SQVTM and ANQGSEA. Trimming took 4 bases from V and 3 from J, leaving 18 bases between them. The count of this clone is one. What it recognizes is unknown. The assay was immunoSEQ multiplex PCR, and TCRdb's table has in-frame clones only and misses some. There are tens of thousands of clones in the sample; approximately 93% occur only once, and 6% to 7% lies in the top ten. This TCR came from a human donor in good health. The chain carries TRBV29-1 and TRBJ1-2; tentatively, D is TRBD1 (5 bases). The sample was CD8+ T cells sorted from blood. CDR3 in DNA: TGCAGCGTTGGGCCCACCCCCCGGGGCGACTATGGCTACACCTTC. The encoded protein is CSVGPTPRGDYGYTF.